The clone carrying this TCR beta chain was counted ten times or more. Its antigen is currently unknown. Amplified regions were TCR beta CDR3 sequences from RNA transcripts. A set of HTBI primers served as the primers for a first-round RT-PCR of the TCR CDR3. TCRdb ran MiXCR on the multiplex PCR reads and lists one entry per CDR3 protein. This sample has around 440,000 distinct CDR3 sequences, with around a sixth found just once. Trimming took 5 bases from V and 6 from J, leaving 19 bases between them. The germline V gene has CDR1 SGHDN and CDR2 FVKESK. The CDR3 contains 15 residues. The sample originates from a study of T cells in Graves' hyperthyroidism and ophthalmopathy. Study-wide results and limits: Most clonotypes expanded in thyroid above 0.001 were likewise present in blood.

The sample comprised blood. The origin of this receptor is a woman aged 18-29 years with Graves' hyperthyroidism. The J gene is TRBJ1-1, the V gene TRBV14, with D unclear. CDR3 nucleotide sequence: TGTGCCAGCAGCGTAAAATCGAGACGGAGGGCTGAAGCTTTCTTT. Encoded protein: CASSVKSRRRAEAFF.